Below, 22 T cell receptor beta chains from the same sample are listed, as sequenced in a study of OX40 agonist ivuxolimab in advanced cancers. The data were produced by immunoSEQ multiplex PCR, yet TCRdb's version contains in-frame clones alone and is incomplete. The sample carries about 55,000 clones, approximately 86% recorded once. Sequenced here: CD4+ or CD8+ T cells sorted from blood, sampled in a trial of the OX40 agonist ivuxolimab. The receptors here all came from an adult with an advanced solid tumor such as melanoma, head and neck, liver or kidney cancer.

This clone was picked up many times. The chain employs TRBV4-2 and TRBJ1-2; perhaps TRBD1 as D (5 bases). From germline, CDR1 is LGHNA and CDR2 YNFKEQ. This CDR3 has 14 residues. The V and J ends lost 6 bases and 10 bases respectively, with 21 bases between them. CDR3 region: CASSNPGSRDDYTF. DNA for the CDR3: TGTGCCAGCAGTAATCCGGGATCCAGGGATGACTACACCTTC.

The chain couples TRBV11-2 to TRBJ2-1; TRBD2 matches at 11 bases. CDR3 size: 17 residues. Germline loops: CDR1 SGHAT, CDR2 FQNNGV. V was clipped by 6 bases and J by 6 bases; unmatched bases: 13. Here the CDR3 DNA reads TGTGCCAGCAGACTCGGGTTTAGCGGGGGGGCCGTCAATGAGCAGTTCTTC. The encoded protein is CASRLGFSGGAVNEQFF.

This chain connects TRBV2 to TRBJ2-3, with D possibly being TRBD1 or TRBD2 (5 bases each). This CDR3 region has 11 residues. Trimming took 6 bases from V and 14 from J, leaving 15 bases between them. CDR1 is SNHLY and CDR2 is FYNNEI in the germline V gene. The CDR3 sequence: CASRERDQLYF. The CDR3 nucleotides read TGTGCCAGCAGGGAACGGGACCAACTGTATTTT.

This clone was seen a few times. The chain couples TRBV10-3 to TRBJ1-4; the match to TRBD1 covers 12 bases. J gave up 5 bases and V 5 bases, and 6 bases lay outside the gene matches. Germline V gives CDR1 ENHRY, CDR2 SYGVKD. This CDR3 has 16 amino acids. Written as DNA, the CDR3 is TGTGCCATCAGTCCGGGACAGGGGGCCTTGAATGAAAAACTGTTTTTT. Translating it yields CAISPGQGALNEKLFF.

The CDR3 region is CASRRTGYSNQPQHF. In DNA, the CDR3 is TGTGCCAGCAGACGGACCGGTTATAGCAATCAGCCCCAGCATTTT. The chain has TRBV6-5 and TRBJ1-5, with D hard to call. Per the germline V gene, CDR1 is MNHEY and CDR2 is SVGAGI. The CDR3 extends over 15 amino acids. Trimming shortened V by 6 bases and J by 0 bases, and 12 bases separated the two germline ends.

With respect to this clone: This is likely a read error, given that the CDR3 carries no conserved phenylalanine or tryptophan at its end. J is TRBJ1-6 and V is TRBV7-9, with D unclear. V was pared by 5 bases and J by 8 bases, with 22 bases between. The CDR3 sequence is 17 residues long. Per the germline V gene, CDR1 is SEHNR and CDR2 is FQNEAQ (reference sequence). The DNA of the CDR3 is TGTGCCAGCAGCCCCGGGGAGATCACCAGTCCCCATTCACCCCTCCACCTT. Its protein product is CASSPGEITSPHSPLHL.

The chain has TRBV4-2 and TRBJ1-1, with D perhaps TRBD1 (6 bases). The CDR3 is 15 amino acids. The germline CDR1 and CDR2 sequences are LGHNA and YNFKEQ. V lost 2 bases and J 1 base, leaving 11 bases between the germline ends. The CDR3 DNA reads TGTGCCAGCAGCCAAACAGGGAAGACGAACACTGAAGCTTTCTTT. Protein product: CASSQTGKTNTEAFF.

This rearrangement joins TRBV11-3 to TRBJ2-3; D uncertain. Germline CDR1 and CDR2: SGHNT and YENEEA. The CDR3 is made up of 11 amino acids. V was trimmed by 2 bases and J by 6 bases, leaving 3 bases between them. The CDR3 protein is CASSLMDTQYF. The CDR3 region has the DNA TGTGCCAGCAGCTTAATGGATACGCAGTATTTT.

The chain couples TRBV13 to TRBJ2-3; D is ambiguous. This CDR3 is built from 15 residues. Germline assignment: CDR1 PRHDT and CDR2 FYEKMQ (reference sequence). V was clipped by 3 bases and J by 1 base, with 11 bases between them. CDR3 region: CASSFRSWRTDTQYF. CDR3 nucleotide sequence: TGTGCCAGCAGCTTTAGGTCCTGGCGCACAGATACGCAGTATTTT.

The chain combines TRBV27 with TRBJ1-6, with D unclear. In germline, CDR1 is MNHEY, CDR2 SMNVEV (reference sequence). With 3 bases removed from V and 9 bases from J, the gap between germline ends came to 12 bases. This CDR3 has 14 amino acids. DNA for the CDR3: TGTGCCAGCAGTTTCGGAAGTATAGGTTCACCCCTCCACTTT. Translation gives CASSFGSIGSPLHF.

This clone was counted only a few times. The chain carries TRBV20-1 and TRBJ1-4, with D possibly being TRBD1 (5 bases). With 5 bases removed from V and 7 bases from J, the gap between germline ends came to 8 bases. This CDR3 spans 11 amino acids. Germline lookup yields CDR1 DFQATT and CDR2 SNEGSKA (reference sequence). The chain's CDR3 is CSAWDGEKLFF. The DNA for the CDR3 is TGCAGTGCTTGGGACGGTGAAAAACTGTTTTTT.

This chain joins TRBV10-2 and TRBJ1-1; possible D gene TRBD1, 6 bases. The CDR3 has 13 amino acids. V gave up 3 bases and J gave up 3 bases, with 8 bases separating them. CDR1 and CDR2 from the germline V gene are WSHSY and SAAADI. The CDR3 loop reads CASSERQDTEAFF. In nucleotides, the CDR3 is TGCGCCAGCAGTGAACGACAGGACACTGAAGCTTTCTTT.

V and J are TRBV19 and TRBJ2-7; D gene ambiguous. Trimming removed 1 base from V and 2 bases from J, with 6 bases in between. Germline assignment: CDR1 LNHDA and CDR2 SQIVND (reference sequence). This CDR3 comprises 13 residues. DNA of the CDR3: TGTGCCAGTAGTATAGGGATGACCTACGAGCAGTACTTC. Translation: CASSIGMTYEQYF.

The chain uses TRBV5-1 and TRBJ1-4; no clear D gene. The CDR3 sequence is 14 residues long. Trimming took 4 bases from V and 0 from J, leaving 7 bases between them. Looked up from germline, CDR1 is SGHRS and CDR2 is YFSETQ. CDR3 residues: CASSVPTTNEKLFF. The CDR3 nucleotides read TGCGCCAGCAGCGTCCCCACAACTAATGAAAAACTGTTTTTT.

The rearrangement links TRBV2 to TRBJ1-3; D remains unclear. Trimming cost V 7 bases and J 1 base, with 14 bases left between them. The V gene's germline CDR1 is SNHLY and CDR2 FYNNEI. This CDR3 spans 15 amino acids. CDR3 bases: TGTGCCAGCATTATTGACGGTGGGTCTGGAAACACCATATATTTT. Translated, it gives CASIIDGGSGNTIYF.

The chain couples TRBV7-3 to TRBJ1-1, with unresolved D. Trimming removed 0 bases at V and 8 bases at J, with 25 bases between. CDR1 is SGHTA and CDR2 is FQGTGA in the germline V gene. The CDR3 is 18 residues long. The DNA for the CDR3 is TGTGCCAGCAGCTTAACTGGCCAGGCCACTATCCCAACGTTAGAAGCTTTCTTT. Protein: CASSLTGQATIPTLEAFF.

This sequence joins TRBV11-2 and TRBJ1-5; D might be TRBD1 (6 bases). The CDR3 runs 13 residues. Trimming cost V 3 bases and J 6 bases, with 9 bases left between them. Germline V gives CDR1 SGHAT, CDR2 FQNNGV. The CDR3: CASSLGGTQPQHF. In DNA, the CDR3 is TGTGCCAGCAGCTTGGGGGGCACTCAGCCCCAGCATTTT.

V usage is TRBV5-4 and J usage is TRBJ1-1, with a weak D call TRBD1 (5 bases). The CDR3 consists of 15 residues. Germline-derived CDR1 and CDR2 are SGHNT and YYREEE (reference sequence). With 0 bases removed from V and 2 bases from J, the gap between germline ends came to 11 bases. CDR3 in amino acids: CASSLGQTINTEAFF. CDR3 bases: TGTGCCAGCAGCTTGGGACAGACGATAAACACTGAAGCTTTCTTT.

The chain has TRBV6-6 and TRBJ1-1, with 8 bases that match TRBD1. The CDR3 consists of 14 residues. Losses at the gene ends were 4 bases for V and 3 bases for J; bases not matched to a gene: 4. CDR1 is MNHNY, CDR2 SVGAGI, per germline (reference sequence). The CDR3 nucleotides read TGTGCCAGCAGTTCAGGGGGCGAGGACACTGAAGCTTTCTTT. It specifies CASSSGGEDTEAFF.

The table lists this clone with a few counts. The V call is TRBV19, the J call TRBJ2-7; D remains unclear. The germline V gene has CDR1 LNHDA and CDR2 SQIVND (reference sequence). CDR3 length: 11 residues. Deletions cut 6 bases from V and 5 bases from J, with 8 bases between. The CDR3 DNA reads TGTGCCAGTAGGACCCCCGACGAGCAGTACTTC. It yields the protein CASRTPDEQYF. Complete variable domain (other parts from reference TRBV19 and TRBJ2-7): DGGITQSPKYLFRKEGQNVTLSCEQNLNHDAMYWYRQDPGQGLRLIYYSQIVNDFQKGDIAEGYSVSREKKESFPLTVTSAQKNPTAFYLCASRTPDEQYFGPGTRLTVT.

The rearrangement links TRBV15 to TRBJ2-3; TRBD1 aligns across 8 bases. Germline assignment: CDR1 LNHNV and CDR2 YYDKDF (reference sequence). Trimming at V came to 0 bases and at J to 0 bases, leaving 2 bases not matched to a gene. The CDR3 extends over 16 amino acids. CDR3 amino acids: CATSRDRTGSTDTQYF. In DNA, the CDR3 is TGTGCCACCAGCAGAGATAGGACAGGGAGCACAGATACGCAGTATTTT.

The chain uses TRBV7-9 and TRBJ1-2; 7 bases align to TRBD1. The CDR3 length is 18 residues. V lost 1 base to trimming and J lost 2 bases; unmatched junction nucleotides: 13. Germline CDR1 reads SEHNR; CDR2 reads FQNEAQ (reference sequence). The CDR3: CASSLESGTEVSNYGYTF. CDR3 DNA sequence: TGTGCCAGCAGCTTAGAGTCCGGGACAGAGGTTTCGAACTATGGCTACACCTTC.